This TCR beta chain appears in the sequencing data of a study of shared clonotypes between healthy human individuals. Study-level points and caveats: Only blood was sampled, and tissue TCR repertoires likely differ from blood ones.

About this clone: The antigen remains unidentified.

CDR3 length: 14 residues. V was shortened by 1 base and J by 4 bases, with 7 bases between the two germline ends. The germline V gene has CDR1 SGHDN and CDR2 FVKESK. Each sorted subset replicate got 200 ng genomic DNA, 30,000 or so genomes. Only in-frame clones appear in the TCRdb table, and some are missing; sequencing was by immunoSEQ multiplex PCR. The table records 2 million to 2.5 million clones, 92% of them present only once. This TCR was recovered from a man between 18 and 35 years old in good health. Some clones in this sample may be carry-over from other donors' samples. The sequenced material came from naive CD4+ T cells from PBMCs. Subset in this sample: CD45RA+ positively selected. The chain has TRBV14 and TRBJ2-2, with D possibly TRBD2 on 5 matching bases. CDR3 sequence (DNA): TGTGCCAGCAGCCAAGGACGGGGCACCGGGGAGCTGTTTTTT. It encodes CASSQGRGTGELFF.